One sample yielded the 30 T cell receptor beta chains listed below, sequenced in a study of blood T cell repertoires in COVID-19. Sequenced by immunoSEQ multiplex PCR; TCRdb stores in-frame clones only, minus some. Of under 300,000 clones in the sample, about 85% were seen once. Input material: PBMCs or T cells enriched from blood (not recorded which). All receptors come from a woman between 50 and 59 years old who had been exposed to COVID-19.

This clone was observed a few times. The CDR3 DNA reads as TGTGCCAGCAGCTCGACAGGGGGCGGCAATTCACCCCTCCACTTT. Translating gives CASSSTGGGNSPLHF. The rearrangement uses TRBV13 and TRBJ1-6; 10 bases are a match to TRBD1. Germline trimming cut 4 bases from V and 7 bases from J; bases unmatched to any gene: 4. This CDR3 spans 15 amino acids. Per the germline V gene, CDR1 is PRHDT and CDR2 is FYEKMQ (reference sequence).

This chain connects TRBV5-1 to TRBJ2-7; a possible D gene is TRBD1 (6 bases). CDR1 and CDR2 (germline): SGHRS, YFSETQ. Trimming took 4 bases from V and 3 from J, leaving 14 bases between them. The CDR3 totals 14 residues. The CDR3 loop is CASSTRGMGYEQYF. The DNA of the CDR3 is TGCGCCAGCAGCACCAGGGGTATGGGCTACGAGCAGTACTTC.

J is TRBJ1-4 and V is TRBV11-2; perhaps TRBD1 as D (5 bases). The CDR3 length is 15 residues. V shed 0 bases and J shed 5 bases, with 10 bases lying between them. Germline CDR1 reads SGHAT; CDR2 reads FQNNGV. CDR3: CASSLEGRANEKLFF. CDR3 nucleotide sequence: TGTGCCAGCAGCTTAGAGGGCAGGGCGAATGAAAAACTGTTTTTT. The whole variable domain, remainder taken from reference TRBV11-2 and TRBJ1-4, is EAGVAQSPRYKIIEKRQSVAFWCNPISGHATLYWYQQILGQGPKLLIQFQNNGVVDDSQLPKDRFSAERLKGVDSTLKIQPAKLEDSAVYLCASSLEGRANEKLFFGSGTQLSVL.

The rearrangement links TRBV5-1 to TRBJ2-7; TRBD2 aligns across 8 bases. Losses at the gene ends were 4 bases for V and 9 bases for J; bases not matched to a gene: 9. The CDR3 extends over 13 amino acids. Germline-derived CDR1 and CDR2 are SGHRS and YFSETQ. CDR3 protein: CASSPREGRGQYF. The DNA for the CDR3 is TGCGCCAGCAGCCCACGGGAGGGCAGGGGGCAGTACTTC. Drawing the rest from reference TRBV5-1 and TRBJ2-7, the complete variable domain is KAGVTQTPRYLIKTRGQQVTLSCSPISGHRSVSWYQQTPGQGLQFLFEYFSETQRNKGNFPGRFSGRQFSNSRSEMNVSTLELGDSALYLCASSPREGRGQYFGPGTRLTVT.

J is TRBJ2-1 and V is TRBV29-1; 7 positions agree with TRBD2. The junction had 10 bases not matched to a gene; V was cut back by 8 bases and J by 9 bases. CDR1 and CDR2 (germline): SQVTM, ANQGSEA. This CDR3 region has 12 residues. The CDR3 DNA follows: TGCAGCTTTGGGGGGGGTAACTTTGAGCAGTTCTTC. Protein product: CSFGGGNFEQFF.

The chain's CDR3 is CASSWDRGRETQYF. The CDR3 DNA reads TGTGCCAGCAGCTGGGACAGGGGGCGTGAGACCCAGTACTTC. V is TRBV5-4 and J is TRBJ2-5; 12 nucleotides match TRBD1. Per germline, CDR1 SGHNT and CDR2 YYREEE (reference sequence). V lost 3 bases, J lost 5 bases, and 2 bases stayed unmatched. The CDR3 has 14 residues.

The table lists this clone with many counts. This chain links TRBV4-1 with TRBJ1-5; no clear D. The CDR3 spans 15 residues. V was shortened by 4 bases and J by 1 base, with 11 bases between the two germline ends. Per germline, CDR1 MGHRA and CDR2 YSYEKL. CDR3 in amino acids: CASSPQTSSNQPQHF. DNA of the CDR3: TGCGCCAGCAGCCCACAAACCTCCAGCAATCAGCCCCAGCATTTT.

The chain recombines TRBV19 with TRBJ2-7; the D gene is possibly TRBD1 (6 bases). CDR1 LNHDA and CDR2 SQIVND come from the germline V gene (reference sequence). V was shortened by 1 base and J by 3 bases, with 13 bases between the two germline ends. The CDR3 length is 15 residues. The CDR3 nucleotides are TGTGCCAGTAGTATAGTTTCAGGGGCTGACTACGAGCAGTACTTC. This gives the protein CASSIVSGADYEQYF.

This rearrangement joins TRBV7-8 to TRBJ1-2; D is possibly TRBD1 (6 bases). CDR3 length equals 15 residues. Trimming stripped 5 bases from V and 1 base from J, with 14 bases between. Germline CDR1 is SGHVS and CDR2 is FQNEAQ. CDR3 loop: CASSPREGDNYGYTF. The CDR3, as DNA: TGTGCCAGCAGCCCCCGGGAGGGGGATAACTATGGCTACACCTTC.

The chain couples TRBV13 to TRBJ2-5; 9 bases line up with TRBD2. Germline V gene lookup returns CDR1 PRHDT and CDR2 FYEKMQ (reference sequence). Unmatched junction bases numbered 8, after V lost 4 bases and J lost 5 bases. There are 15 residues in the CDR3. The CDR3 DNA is TGTGCCAGCAGCTCCCGGGGTAGCGGGGGTGAGACCCAGTACTTC. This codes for CASSSRGSGGETQYF. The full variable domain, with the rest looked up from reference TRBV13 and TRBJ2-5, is AAGVIQSPRHLIKEKRETATLKCYPIPRHDTVYWYQQGPGQDPQFLISFYEKMQSDKGSIPDRFSAQQFSDYHSELNMSSLELGDSALYFCASSSRGSGGETQYFGPGTRLLVL.

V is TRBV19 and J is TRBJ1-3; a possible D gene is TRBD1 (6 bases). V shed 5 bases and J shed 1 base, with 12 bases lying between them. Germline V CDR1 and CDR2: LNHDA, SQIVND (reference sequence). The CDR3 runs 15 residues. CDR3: CASSQGFRSGNTIYF. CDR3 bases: TGTGCCAGTAGTCAGGGGTTTCGTTCTGGAAACACCATATATTTT.

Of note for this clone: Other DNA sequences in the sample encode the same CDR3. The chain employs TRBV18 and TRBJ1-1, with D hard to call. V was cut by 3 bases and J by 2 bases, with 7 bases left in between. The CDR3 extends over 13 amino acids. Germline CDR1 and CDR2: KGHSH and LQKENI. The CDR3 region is CASSPKQNTEAFF. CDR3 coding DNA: TGTGCCAGCTCACCGAAGCAAAACACTGAAGCTTTCTTT.

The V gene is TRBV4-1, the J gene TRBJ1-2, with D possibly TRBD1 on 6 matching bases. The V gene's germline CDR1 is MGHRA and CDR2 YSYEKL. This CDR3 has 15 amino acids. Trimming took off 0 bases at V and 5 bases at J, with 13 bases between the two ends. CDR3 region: CASSQDPGRGYGYTF. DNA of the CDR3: TGCGCCAGCAGCCAAGATCCGGGCAGGGGATATGGCTACACCTTC.

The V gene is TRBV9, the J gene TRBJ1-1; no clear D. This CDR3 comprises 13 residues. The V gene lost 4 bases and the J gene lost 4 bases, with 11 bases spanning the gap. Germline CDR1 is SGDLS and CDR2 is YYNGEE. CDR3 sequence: CASSTVGSTEAFF. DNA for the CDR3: TGTGCCAGCAGCACCGTGGGCTCCACTGAAGCTTTCTTT.

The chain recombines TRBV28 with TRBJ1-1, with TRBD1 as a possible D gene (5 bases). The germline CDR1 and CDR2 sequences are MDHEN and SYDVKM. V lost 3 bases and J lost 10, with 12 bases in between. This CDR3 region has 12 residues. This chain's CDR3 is CASSFLGGSAFF. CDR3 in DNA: TGTGCCAGCAGTTTCTTGGGGGGATCAGCTTTCTTT. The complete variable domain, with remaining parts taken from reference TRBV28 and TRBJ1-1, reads DVKVTQSSRYLVKRTGEKVFLECVQDMDHENMFWYRQDPGLGLRLIYFSYDVKMKEKGDIPEGYSVSREKKERFSLILESASTNQTSMYLCASSFLGGSAFFGQGTRLTVV.

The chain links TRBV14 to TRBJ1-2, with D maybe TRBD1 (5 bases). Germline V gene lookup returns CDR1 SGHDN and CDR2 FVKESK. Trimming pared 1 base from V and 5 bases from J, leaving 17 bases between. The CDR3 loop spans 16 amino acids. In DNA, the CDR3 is TGTGCCAGCAGCCAAGCCCCGAGTGGGGCCATTTATGGCTACACCTTC. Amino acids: CASSQAPSGAIYGYTF.

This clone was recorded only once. This CDR3 is CASSLGSYSPLHF. CDR3 in DNA: TGTGCCAGCAGTTTGGGCAGCTATTCACCCCTCCACTTT. V usage is TRBV6-2 or TRBV6-3 and J usage is TRBJ1-6; D unclear. Germline V gene lookup returns CDR1 MNHEY and CDR2 SVGEGT. The CDR3 is made up of 13 amino acids. Trimming stripped 4 bases from V and 8 bases from J, with 9 bases between.

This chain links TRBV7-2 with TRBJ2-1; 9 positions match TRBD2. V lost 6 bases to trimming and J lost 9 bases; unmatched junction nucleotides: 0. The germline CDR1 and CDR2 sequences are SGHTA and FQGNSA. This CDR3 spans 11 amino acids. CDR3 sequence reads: CASRGLAEQFF. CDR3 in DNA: TGTGCCAGCAGGGGACTAGCTGAGCAGTTCTTC.

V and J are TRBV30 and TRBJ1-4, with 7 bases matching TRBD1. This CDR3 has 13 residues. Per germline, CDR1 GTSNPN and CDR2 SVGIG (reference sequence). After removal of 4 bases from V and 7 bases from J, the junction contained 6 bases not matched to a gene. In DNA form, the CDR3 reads TGTGCCTGGAAGACAGGGCGGGGTGAAAAACTGTTTTTT. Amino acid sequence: CAWKTGRGEKLFF.

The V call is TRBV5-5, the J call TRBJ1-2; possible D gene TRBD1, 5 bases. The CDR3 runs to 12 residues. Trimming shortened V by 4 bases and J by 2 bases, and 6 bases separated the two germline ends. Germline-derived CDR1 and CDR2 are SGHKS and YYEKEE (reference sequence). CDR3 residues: CASSAGNYGYTF. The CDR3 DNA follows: TGTGCCAGCAGCGCAGGGAACTATGGCTACACCTTC.

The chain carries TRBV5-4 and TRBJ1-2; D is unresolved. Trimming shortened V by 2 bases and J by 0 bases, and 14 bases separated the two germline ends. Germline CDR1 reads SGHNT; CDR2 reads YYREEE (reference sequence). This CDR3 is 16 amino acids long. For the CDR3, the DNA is TGTGCCAGCAGCTTTCTCACAGCCCAAGCTAACTATGGCTACACCTTC. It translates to CASSFLTAQANYGYTF.

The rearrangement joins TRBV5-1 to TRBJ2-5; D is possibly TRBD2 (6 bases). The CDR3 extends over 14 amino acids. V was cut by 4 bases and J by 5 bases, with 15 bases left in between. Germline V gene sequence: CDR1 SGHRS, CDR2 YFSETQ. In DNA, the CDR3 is TGCGCCAGCAGCCAGGCCGGGGGTTGGGAGACCCAGTACTTC. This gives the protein CASSQAGGWETQYF.

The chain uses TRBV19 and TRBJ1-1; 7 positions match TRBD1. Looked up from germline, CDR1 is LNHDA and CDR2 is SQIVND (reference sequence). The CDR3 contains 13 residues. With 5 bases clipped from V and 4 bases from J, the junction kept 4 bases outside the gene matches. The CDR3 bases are TGTGCCAGTAGTCGCACAGGGGCCACTGAAGCTTTCTTT. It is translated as CASSRTGATEAFF.

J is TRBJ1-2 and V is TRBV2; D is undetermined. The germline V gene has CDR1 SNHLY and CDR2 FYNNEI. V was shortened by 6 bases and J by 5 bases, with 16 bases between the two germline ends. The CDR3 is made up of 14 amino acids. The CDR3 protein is CASSPGGLGYGYTF. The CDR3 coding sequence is TGTGCCAGCAGCCCCGGAGGACTGGGGTATGGCTACACCTTC.

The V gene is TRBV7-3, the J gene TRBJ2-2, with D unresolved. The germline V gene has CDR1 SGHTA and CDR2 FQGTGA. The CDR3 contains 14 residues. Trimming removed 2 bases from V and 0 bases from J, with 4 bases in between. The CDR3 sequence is CASSLLANTGELFF. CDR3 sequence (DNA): TGTGCCAGCAGCTTACTAGCGAACACCGGGGAGCTGTTTTTT.

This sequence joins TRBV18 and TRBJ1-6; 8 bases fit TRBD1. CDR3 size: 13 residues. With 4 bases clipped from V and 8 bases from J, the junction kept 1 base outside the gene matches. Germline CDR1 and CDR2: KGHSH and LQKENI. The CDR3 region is CASSQDRDSPLHF. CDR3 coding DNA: TGTGCCAGCTCACAGGACAGGGATTCACCCCTCCACTTT.

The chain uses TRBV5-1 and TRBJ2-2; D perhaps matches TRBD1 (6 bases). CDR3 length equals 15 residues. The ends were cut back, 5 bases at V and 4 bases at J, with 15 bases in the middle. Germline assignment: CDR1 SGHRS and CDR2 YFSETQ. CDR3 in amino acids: CASRKSTGGTGELFF. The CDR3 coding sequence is TGCGCCAGCAGAAAATCGACAGGAGGCACCGGGGAGCTGTTTTTT. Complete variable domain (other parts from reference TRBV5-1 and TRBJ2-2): KAGVTQTPRYLIKTRGQQVTLSCSPISGHRSVSWYQQTPGQGLQFLFEYFSETQRNKGNFPGRFSGRQFSNSRSEMNVSTLELGDSALYLCASRKSTGGTGELFFGEGSRLTVL.

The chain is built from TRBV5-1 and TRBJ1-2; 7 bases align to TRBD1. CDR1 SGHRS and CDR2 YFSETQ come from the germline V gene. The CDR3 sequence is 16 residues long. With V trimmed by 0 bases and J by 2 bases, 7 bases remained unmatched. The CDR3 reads CASSLATEGGNYGYTF. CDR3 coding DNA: TGCGCCAGCAGCTTGGCCACGGAAGGGGGCAACTATGGCTACACCTTC.

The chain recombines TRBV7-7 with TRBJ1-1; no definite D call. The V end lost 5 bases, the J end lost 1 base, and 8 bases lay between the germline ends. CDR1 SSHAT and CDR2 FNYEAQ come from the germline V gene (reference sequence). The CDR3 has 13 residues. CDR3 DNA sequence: TGTGCCAGCAGCCTTAAGAGGAACACTGAAGCTTTCTTT. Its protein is CASSLKRNTEAFF.

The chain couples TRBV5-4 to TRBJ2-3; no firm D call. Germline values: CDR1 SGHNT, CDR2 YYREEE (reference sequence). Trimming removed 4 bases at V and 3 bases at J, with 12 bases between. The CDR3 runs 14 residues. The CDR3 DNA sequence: TGTGCCAGCAGCGGGCAAATCGGAACAGATACGCAGTATTTT. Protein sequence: CASSGQIGTDTQYF.